The following is a T cell receptor (beta chain) sequence with its context. The sample belongs to a study of control samples from healthy donors and cancer patients. The CDR3 runs 16 residues. The trim removed 2 bases at V and 7 bases at J, leaving 9 bases unmatched. CDR1 is ENHRY and CDR2 is SYGVKD in the germline V gene. Here immunoSEQ multiplex PCR was the method, and the copy in TCRdb shows in-frame clones only, minus some. The sample includes about 140,000 clones, around 94% of them seen just once. Sequenced input: blood. The gene calls are TRBV10-3 and TRBJ2-1; 9 bases are a match to TRBD2. The clonotype comes from a man aged 40-55 years in good health. In nucleotides, the CDR3 is TGTGCCATCAGTGAGCTATCGCGGGGGGGCCTTAATGAGCAGTTCTTC. This translates into CAISELSRGGLNEQFF.